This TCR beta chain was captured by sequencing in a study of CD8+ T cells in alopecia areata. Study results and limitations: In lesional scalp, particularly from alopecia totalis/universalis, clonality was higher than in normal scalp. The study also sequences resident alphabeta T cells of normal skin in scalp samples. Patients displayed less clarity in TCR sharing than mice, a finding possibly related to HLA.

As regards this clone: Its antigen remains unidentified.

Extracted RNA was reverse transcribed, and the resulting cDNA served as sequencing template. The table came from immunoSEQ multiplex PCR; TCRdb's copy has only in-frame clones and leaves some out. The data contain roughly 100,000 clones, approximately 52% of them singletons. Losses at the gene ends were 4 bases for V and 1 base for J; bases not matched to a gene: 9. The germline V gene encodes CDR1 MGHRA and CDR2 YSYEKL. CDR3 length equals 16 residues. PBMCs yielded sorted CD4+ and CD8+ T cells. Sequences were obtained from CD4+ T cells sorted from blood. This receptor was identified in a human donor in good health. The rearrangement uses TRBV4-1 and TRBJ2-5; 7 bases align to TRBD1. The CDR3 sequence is CASSLGLPGGQETQYF. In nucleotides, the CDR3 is TGCGCCAGCAGCCTGGGCCTCCCAGGGGGCCAAGAGACCCAGTACTTC.